The T cell receptor beta chain described here comes from a study of T cell responses to AZD1222 COVID-19 vaccine. Whole-study context: Second-dose recipients at about 4 or about 12 weeks were treated as one pooled group. Study-wide points: Targeting of unmutated variant regions was reportedly seen in nearly half of spike-specific TCRs. There were vaccine-associated CD4 TCRs across spike, dominant at 160-218 and 743-854. Clonal diversity may have been underestimated in mostly white British donors.

Generated by immunoSEQ multiplex PCR, the TCRdb table keeps only in-frame clones and is missing some. The sample includes 100,000 to 150,000 clones, about nine tenths of them seen just once. V gave up 5 bases and J gave up 6 bases; unmatched junction bases: 12. The CDR3 has 15 amino acids. Germline V gene lookup returns CDR1 LNHDA and CDR2 SQIVND (reference sequence). Points on this clone: Its antigen is not known.

V gene TRBV19 combines with J gene TRBJ1-2, with 7 bases matching TRBD1. The TCR was taken from an adult in good health. The sequencing used peripheral blood, collected on day 0 of AZD1222 vaccination. In DNA, the CDR3 is TGTGCCAGTAGTGTGGGGACAGCGGGCGCAAATGGCTACACCTTC. This codes for CASSVGTAGANGYTF.